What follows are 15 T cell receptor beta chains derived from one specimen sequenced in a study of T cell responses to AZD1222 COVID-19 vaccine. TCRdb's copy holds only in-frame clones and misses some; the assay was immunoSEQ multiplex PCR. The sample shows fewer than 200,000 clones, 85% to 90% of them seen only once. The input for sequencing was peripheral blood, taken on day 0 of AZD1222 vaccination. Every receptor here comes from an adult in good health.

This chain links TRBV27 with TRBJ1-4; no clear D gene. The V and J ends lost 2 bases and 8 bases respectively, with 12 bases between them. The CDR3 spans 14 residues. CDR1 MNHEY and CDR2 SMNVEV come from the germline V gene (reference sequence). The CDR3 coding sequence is TGTGCCAGCAGTTTAGGGTCCCGTGGCGAAAAACTGTTTTTT. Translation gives CASSLGSRGEKLFF. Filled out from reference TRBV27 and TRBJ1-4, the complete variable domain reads EAQVTQNPRYLITVTGKKLTVTCSQNMNHEYMSWYRQDPGLGLRQIYYSMNVEVTDKGDVPEGYKVSRKEKRNFPLILESPSPNQTSLYFCASSLGSRGEKLFFGSGTQLSVL.

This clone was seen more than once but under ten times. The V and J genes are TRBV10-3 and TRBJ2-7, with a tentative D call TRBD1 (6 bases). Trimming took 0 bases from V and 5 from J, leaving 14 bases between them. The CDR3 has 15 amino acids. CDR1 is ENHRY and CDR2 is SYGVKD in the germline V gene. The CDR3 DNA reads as TGTGCCATCAGTGAGTCGGGGCAGGGGCTGCACGAGCAGTACTTC. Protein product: CAISESGQGLHEQYF.

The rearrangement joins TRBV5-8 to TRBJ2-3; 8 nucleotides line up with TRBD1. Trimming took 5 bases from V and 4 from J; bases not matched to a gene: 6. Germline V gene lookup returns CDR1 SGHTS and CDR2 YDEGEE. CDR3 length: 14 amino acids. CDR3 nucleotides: TGTGCCAGCAGGGTCAGGGGGCTTGCAGATACGCAGTATTTT. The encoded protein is CASRVRGLADTQYF.

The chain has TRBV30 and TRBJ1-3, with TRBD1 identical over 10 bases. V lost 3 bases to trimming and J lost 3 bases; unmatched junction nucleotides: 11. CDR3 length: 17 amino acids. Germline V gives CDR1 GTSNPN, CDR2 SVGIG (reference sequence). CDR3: CAWRAGTGVVNGNTIYF. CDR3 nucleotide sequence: TGTGCCTGGAGGGCCGGGACAGGGGTAGTAAATGGAAACACCATATATTTT.

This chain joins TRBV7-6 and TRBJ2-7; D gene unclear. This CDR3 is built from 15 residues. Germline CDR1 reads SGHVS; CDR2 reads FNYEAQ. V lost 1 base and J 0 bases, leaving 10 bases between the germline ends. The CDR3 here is CASSLVFETSYEQYF. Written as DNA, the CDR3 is TGTGCCAGCAGCTTAGTTTTCGAGACCTCCTACGAGCAGTACTTC.

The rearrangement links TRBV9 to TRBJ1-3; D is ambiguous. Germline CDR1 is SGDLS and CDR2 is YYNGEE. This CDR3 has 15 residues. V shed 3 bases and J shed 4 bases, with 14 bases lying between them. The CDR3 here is CASSDGNPMGNTIYF. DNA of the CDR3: TGTGCCAGCAGCGACGGAAATCCTATGGGAAACACCATATATTTT.

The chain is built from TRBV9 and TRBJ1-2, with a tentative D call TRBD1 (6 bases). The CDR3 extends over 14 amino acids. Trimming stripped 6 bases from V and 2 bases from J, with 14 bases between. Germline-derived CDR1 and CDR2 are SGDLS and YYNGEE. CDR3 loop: CASNGGRPNYGYTF. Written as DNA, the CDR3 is TGTGCCAGCAACGGGGGCAGACCGAACTATGGCTACACCTTC.

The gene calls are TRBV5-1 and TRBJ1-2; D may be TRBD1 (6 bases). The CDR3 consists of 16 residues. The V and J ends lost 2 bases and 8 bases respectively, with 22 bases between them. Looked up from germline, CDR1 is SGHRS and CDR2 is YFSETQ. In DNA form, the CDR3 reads TGCGCCAGCAGCTTACAGTTTTTTCGGGGGCCCGGGGGCTACACCTTC. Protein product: CASSLQFFRGPGGYTF.

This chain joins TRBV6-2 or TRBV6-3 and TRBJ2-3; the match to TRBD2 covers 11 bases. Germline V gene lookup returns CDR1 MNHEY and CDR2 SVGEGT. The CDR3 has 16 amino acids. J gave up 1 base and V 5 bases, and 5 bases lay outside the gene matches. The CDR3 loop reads CASSLGTSGRTDTQYF. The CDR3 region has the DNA TGTGCCAGCAGTCTAGGGACTAGCGGACGCACAGATACGCAGTATTTT.

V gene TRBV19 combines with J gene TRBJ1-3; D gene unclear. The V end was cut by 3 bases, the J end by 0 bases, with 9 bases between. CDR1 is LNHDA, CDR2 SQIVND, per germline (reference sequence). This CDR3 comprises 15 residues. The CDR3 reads CASSIEAFSGNTIYF. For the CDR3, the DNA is TGTGCCAGTAGTATCGAGGCCTTCTCTGGAAACACCATATATTTT.

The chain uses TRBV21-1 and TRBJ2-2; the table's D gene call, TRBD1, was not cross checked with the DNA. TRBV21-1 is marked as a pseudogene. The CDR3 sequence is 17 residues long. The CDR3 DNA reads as TGTGCCGCTACGCCTTGGAGAGGGACAACTCACACCGGGGAGCTGTTTTTT. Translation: CAATPWRGTTHTGELFF.

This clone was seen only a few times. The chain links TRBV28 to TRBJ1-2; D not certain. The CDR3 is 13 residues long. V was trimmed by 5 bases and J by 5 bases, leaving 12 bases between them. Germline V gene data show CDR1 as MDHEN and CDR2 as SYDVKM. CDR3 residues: CASSPDNAYGYTF. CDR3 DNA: TGTGCCAGCAGTCCAGACAACGCTTATGGCTACACCTTC.

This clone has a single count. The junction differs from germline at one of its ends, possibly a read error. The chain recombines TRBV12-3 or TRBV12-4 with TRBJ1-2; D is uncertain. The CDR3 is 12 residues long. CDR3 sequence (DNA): TGTGCCAGCAGTTTTAGCTCACAGTCATTGCCCTTC. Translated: CASSFSSQSLPF.

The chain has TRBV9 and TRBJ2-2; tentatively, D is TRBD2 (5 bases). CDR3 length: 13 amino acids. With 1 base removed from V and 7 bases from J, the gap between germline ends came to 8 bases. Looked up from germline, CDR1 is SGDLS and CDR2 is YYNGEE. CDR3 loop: CASSVMAGGELFF. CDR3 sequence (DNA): TGTGCCAGCAGCGTAATGGCGGGCGGGGAGCTGTTTTTT.

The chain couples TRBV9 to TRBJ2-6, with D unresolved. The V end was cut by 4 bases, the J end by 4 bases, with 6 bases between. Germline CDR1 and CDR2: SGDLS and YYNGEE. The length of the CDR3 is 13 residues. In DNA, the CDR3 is TGTGCCAGCAGCCCCCAGGGGGCCAACGTCCTGACTTTC. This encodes CASSPQGANVLTF.